This T cell receptor (beta chain) was sequenced in a study of cytomegalovirus exposure and HLA in healthy donors. Primers included in the PCR were 60 Vbeta and 13 Jbeta primers. TCRdb's table, derived via immunoSEQ multiplex PCR, lists solely in-frame clones and lacks some. Here the sample spans about 190,000 clones, about 69% being singletons. Nominally healthy donors provided the samples, though records likely missed some immune exposures. The CDR3 extends over 13 amino acids. From germline, CDR1 is SGHNT and CDR2 YENEEA. V shed 5 bases and J shed 7 bases, with 12 bases lying between them. Of note for this clone: The target antigen is unknown.

The study's findings and limits: In a later analysis, V- and J-gene trimming of beta chains associated with a DCLRE1C missense variant, replicated independently. Later analysis identified 17,000 or so TCR beta sequences associated with HLA alleles, using a false discovery rate threshold of 0.05. CMV antigen specificity was confirmed in vitro for a few CMV-associated chains.

V usage is TRBV11-3 and J usage is TRBJ2-1; D gene ambiguous. The TCR was taken from a man between 25 and 39 years old in good health and CMV-seropositive. The sample was PBMCs. CDR3 loop: CASSGPGGNEQFF. In nucleotides, the CDR3 is TGTGCCAGCAGCGGTCCAGGTGGGAATGAGCAGTTCTTC.